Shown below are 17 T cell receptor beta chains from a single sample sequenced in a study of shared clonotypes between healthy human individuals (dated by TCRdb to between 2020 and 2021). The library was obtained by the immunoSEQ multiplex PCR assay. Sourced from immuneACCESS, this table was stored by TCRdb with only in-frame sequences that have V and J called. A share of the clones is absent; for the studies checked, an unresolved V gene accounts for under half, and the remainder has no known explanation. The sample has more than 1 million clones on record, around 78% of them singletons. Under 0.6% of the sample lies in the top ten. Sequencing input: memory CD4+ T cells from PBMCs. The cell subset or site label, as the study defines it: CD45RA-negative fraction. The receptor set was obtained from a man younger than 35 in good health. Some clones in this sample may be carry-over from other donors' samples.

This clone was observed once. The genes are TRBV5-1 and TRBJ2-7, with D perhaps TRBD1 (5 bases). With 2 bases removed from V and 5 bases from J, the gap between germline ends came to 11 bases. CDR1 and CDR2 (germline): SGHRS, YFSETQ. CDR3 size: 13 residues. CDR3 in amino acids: CASSFSGMDEQYF. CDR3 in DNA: TGCGCCAGCAGCTTCTCAGGGATGGACGAGCAGTACTTC.

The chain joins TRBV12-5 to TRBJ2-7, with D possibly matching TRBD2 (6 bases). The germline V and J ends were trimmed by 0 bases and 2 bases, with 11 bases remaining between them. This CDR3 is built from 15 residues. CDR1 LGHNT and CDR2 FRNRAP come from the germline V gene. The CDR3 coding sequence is TGTGCTAGTGGTTTGGTACGGGAGCTGACCTACGAGCAGTACTTC. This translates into CASGLVRELTYEQYF.

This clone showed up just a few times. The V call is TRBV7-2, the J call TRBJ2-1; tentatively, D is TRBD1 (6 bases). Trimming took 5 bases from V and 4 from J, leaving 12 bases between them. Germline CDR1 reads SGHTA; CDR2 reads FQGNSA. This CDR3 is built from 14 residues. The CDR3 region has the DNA TGTGCCAGCAGCATACCGGACAGTTACAATGAGCAGTTCTTC. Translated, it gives CASSIPDSYNEQFF.

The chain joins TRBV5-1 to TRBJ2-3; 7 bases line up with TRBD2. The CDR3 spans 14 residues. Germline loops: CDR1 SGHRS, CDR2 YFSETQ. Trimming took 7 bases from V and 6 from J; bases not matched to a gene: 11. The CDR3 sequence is CASGLAAQVDTQYF. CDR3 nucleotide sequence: TGCGCCAGCGGTCTAGCGGCTCAAGTCGATACGCAGTATTTT.

The CDR3 sequence: CASRTGLAAYNEQFF. The CDR3 coding sequence is TGTGCCAGCAGAACTGGACTAGCGGCATACAATGAGCAGTTCTTC. This chain uses TRBV6-5 with TRBJ2-1; 10 nucleotides agree with TRBD2. V dropped 6 bases and J dropped 4; count of bases not matched to a gene: 6. This CDR3 comprises 15 residues. The germline V gene has CDR1 MNHEY and CDR2 SVGAGI.

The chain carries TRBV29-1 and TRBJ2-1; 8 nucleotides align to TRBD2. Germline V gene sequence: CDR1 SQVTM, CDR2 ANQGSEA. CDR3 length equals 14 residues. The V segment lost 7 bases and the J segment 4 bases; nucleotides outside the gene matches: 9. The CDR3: CSARRGGPYNEQFF. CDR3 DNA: TGCAGCGCCCGTCGGGGGGGACCGTACAATGAGCAGTTCTTC.

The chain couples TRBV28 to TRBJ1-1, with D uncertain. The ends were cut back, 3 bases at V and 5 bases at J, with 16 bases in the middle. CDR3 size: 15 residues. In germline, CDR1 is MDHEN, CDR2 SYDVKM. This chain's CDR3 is CASSFLGAVRTEAFF. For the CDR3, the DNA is TGTGCCAGCAGTTTCTTAGGAGCCGTAAGAACTGAAGCTTTCTTT.

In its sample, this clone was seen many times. Here the CDR3 reads CASKLAGARDTQYF. CDR3 DNA: TGTGCCTCCAAATTAGCGGGAGCGAGAGATACGCAGTATTTT. The chain links TRBV30 to TRBJ2-3; TRBD2 matches at 9 bases. The CDR3 runs to 14 residues. Germline V gives CDR1 GTSNPN, CDR2 SVGIG (reference sequence). V gave up 7 bases and J gave up 5 bases; unmatched junction bases: 10.

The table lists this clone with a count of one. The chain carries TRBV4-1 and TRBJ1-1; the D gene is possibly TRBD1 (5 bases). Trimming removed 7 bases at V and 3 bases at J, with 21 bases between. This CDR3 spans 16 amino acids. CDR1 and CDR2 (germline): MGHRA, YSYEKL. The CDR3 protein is CASTGTGQRWDTEAFF. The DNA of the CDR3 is TGCGCCAGCACCGGTACAGGTCAGAGGTGGGACACTGAAGCTTTCTTT.

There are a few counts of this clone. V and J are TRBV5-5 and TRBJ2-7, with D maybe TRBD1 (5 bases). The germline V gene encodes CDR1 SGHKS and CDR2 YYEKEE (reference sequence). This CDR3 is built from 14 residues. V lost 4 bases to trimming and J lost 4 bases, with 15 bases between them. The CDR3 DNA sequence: TGTGCCAGCAGCATACGACAGCCCGGGTACGAGCAGTACTTC. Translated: CASSIRQPGYEQYF.

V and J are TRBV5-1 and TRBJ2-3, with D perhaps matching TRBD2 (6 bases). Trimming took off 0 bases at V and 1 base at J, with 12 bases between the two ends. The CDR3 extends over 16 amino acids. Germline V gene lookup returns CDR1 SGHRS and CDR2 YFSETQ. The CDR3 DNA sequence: TGCGCCAGCAGCTTGGTTGGGACTGGAGGCACAGATACGCAGTATTTT. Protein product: CASSLVGTGGTDTQYF.

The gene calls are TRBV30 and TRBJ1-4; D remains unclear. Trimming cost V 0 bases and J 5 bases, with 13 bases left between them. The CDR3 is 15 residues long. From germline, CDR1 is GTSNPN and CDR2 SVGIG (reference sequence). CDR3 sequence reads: CAWSVRGSGNEKLFF. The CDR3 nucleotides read TGTGCCTGGAGTGTACGAGGGTCGGGGAATGAAAAACTGTTTTTT.

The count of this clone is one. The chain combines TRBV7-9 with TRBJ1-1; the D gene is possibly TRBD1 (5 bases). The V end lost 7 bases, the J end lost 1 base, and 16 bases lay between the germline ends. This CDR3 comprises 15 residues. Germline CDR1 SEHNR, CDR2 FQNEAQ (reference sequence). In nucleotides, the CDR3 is TGTGCCAGCACCACCCCCCGGGGCCCGAACACTGAAGCTTTCTTT. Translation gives CASTTPRGPNTEAFF.

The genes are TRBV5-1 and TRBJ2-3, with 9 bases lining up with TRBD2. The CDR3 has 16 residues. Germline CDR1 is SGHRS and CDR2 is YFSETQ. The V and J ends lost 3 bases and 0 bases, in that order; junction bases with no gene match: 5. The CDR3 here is CASSYLAGTSTDTQYF. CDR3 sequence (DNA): TGCGCCAGCAGCTATCTAGCGGGAACTAGCACAGATACGCAGTATTTT.

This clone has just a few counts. CDR3 nucleotides: TGTGCCATCAGGGAGGAGATGAACACTGAAGCTTTCTTT. The encoded protein is CAIREEMNTEAFF. V usage is TRBV10-3 and J usage is TRBJ1-1; D is uncertain. V was clipped by 6 bases and J by 0 bases, with 8 bases between them. The CDR3 contains 13 residues. Germline values: CDR1 ENHRY, CDR2 SYGVKD.

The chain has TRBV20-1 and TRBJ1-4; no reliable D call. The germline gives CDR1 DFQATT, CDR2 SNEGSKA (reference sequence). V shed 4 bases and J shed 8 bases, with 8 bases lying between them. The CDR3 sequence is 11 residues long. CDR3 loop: CSAIFGEKLFF. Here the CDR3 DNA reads TGCAGTGCTATCTTCGGGGAAAAACTGTTTTTT.

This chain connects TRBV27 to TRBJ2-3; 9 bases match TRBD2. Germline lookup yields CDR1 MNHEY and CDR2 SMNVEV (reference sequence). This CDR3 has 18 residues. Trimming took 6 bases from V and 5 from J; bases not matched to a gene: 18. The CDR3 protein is CASSLKVRGSGSGDTQYF. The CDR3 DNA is TGTGCCAGCAGCCTTAAAGTGAGGGGTAGCGGGAGCGGAGATACGCAGTATTTT.